These 17 T cell receptor beta chains came from one sample sequenced in a study of blood T cell repertoires in COVID-19. Assay used: immunoSEQ multiplex PCR; TCRdb lists only in-frame clones, some missing. The data contain some 80,000 clones, approximately 80% of them singletons. Sequencing was done on a sample of peripheral blood. Source of these receptors: a man aged 55-75 years with active or convalescent COVID-19.

Only one count was recorded for this clone. The rearrangement joins TRBV7-8 to TRBJ1-1; 7 nucleotides line up with TRBD1. Unmatched junction bases numbered 10, after V lost 5 bases and J lost 1 base. The CDR3 runs to 16 residues. The V gene's germline CDR1 is SGHVS and CDR2 FQNEAQ. The CDR3 loop reads CASSTRQGAWNTEAFF. The CDR3 DNA sequence: TGTGCCAGCAGCACCCGACAGGGAGCCTGGAACACTGAAGCTTTCTTT.

This clone was seen only a few times. The chain links TRBV5-4 to TRBJ1-2, with 7 positions matching TRBD1. The trim removed 5 bases at V and 2 bases at J, leaving 6 bases unmatched. Germline assignment: CDR1 SGHNT and CDR2 YYREEE (reference sequence). This CDR3 is 14 amino acids long. CDR3 in DNA: TGTGCCAGCAGTGCAGGGGGAACCAACTATGGCTACACCTTC. Residues: CASSAGGTNYGYTF.

V usage is TRBV18 and J usage is TRBJ1-3; the D is unclear. V was pared by 2 bases and J by 4 bases, with 3 bases between. This CDR3 is 12 amino acids long. Germline lookup yields CDR1 KGHSH and CDR2 LQKENI. Here the CDR3 DNA reads TGTGCCAGCTCACCATCGGGAAACACCATATATTTT. Translation gives CASSPSGNTIYF.

V gene TRBV6-4 combines with J gene TRBJ2-3; 7 positions agree with TRBD1. Germline loops: CDR1 MRHNA, CDR2 SNTAGT. Trimming took 6 bases from V and 6 from J; bases not matched to a gene: 9. The CDR3 runs to 14 residues. The CDR3 region has the DNA TGTGCCAGCAGCCGGGACAGAAATGAGGATACGCAGTATTTT. Translated, it gives CASSRDRNEDTQYF.

The chain carries TRBV20-1 and TRBJ2-2, with 11 bases fitting TRBD2. Trimming removed 3 bases from V and 6 bases from J; junction bases left unmatched: 9. This CDR3 contains 16 residues. CDR1 is DFQATT, CDR2 SNEGSKA, per germline (reference sequence). CDR3 bases: TGCAGTGCTAGTAGCGGGGGGGCCGGGTCGGCCGGGGAGCTGTTTTTT. Its protein product is CSASSGGAGSAGELFF.

The table lists this clone with many counts. The chain employs TRBV11-1 and TRBJ2-7; D perhaps matches TRBD1 (5 bases). This CDR3 comprises 13 residues. CDR1 is SGHAT and CDR2 is FQDESV in the germline V gene (reference sequence). Trimming took off 2 bases at V and 5 bases at J, with 10 bases between the two ends. The CDR3 sequence is CASSLPGSHEQYF. As DNA, the CDR3 is TGTGCCAGCAGCTTACCAGGGTCCCACGAGCAGTACTTC.

The chain couples TRBV29-1 to TRBJ2-1; TRBD1 matches 8 bases. The germline gives CDR1 SQVTM, CDR2 ANQGSEA. V gave up 6 bases and J gave up 0 bases; unmatched junction bases: 10. This CDR3 has 16 residues. The CDR3 nucleotides are TGCAGCGTGGGGGACTGGACAGGGAGCTCCTACAATGAGCAGTTCTTC. This sequence encodes CSVGDWTGSSYNEQFF.

The genes are TRBV12-3 or TRBV12-4 and TRBJ2-3; possibly TRBD2 for D (7 bases). The V end lost 1 base, the J end lost 13 bases, and 12 bases lay between the germline ends. This CDR3 has 12 residues. CDR3 nucleotide sequence: TGTGCCAGCAGTTTAGGGTGGGGGGGCGAGTATTTT. Translation gives CASSLGWGGEYF.

This chain links TRBV7-8 with TRBJ1-1; D is uncertain. The V gene's germline CDR1 is SGHVS and CDR2 FQNEAQ. The V end lost 3 bases, the J end lost 1 base, and 6 bases lay between the germline ends. The CDR3 runs 13 residues. CDR3 DNA sequence: TGTGCCAGCAGCTTCGACACGAACACTGAAGCTTTCTTT. Protein product: CASSFDTNTEAFF.

The chain uses TRBV6-5 and TRBJ1-5; D is ambiguous. CDR1 and CDR2 (germline): MNHEY, SVGAGI. The CDR3 is 14 amino acids. Trimming pared 6 bases from V and 0 bases from J, leaving 9 bases between. The CDR3 loop reads CASRPDYSNQPQHF. As DNA, the CDR3 is TGTGCCAGCAGACCAGACTATAGCAATCAGCCCCAGCATTTT.

The chain employs TRBV27 and TRBJ2-7; 9 bases map to TRBD1. The germline CDR1 and CDR2 sequences are MNHEY and SMNVEV (reference sequence). V gave up 9 bases and J gave up 6 bases; unmatched junction bases: 12. CDR3 length equals 14 residues. The CDR3 nucleotides are TGTGCCAGTCTGCCCCGGGACAGGGTTCGCGAGCAGTACTTC. Amino acid sequence: CASLPRDRVREQYF.

The chain carries TRBV2 and TRBJ1-5, with D possibly TRBD1 on 5 matching bases. Trimming left V 7 bases short and J 5 bases short, with 15 bases between. The CDR3 is 14 amino acids. Germline V gene sequence: CDR1 SNHLY, CDR2 FYNNEI. CDR3 DNA: TGTGCCAGCAATAACAGATGGGGGGATCAGCCCCAGCATTTT. This gives the protein CASNNRWGDQPQHF.

The DNA for the CDR3 is TGCGCCAGCAGCGCGGACAGGTCCGTCACTGAAGCTTTCTTT. Encoded protein: CASSADRSVTEAFF. V gene TRBV5-1 combines with J gene TRBJ1-1; TRBD1 aligns across 7 bases. The CDR3 is made up of 14 amino acids. J was trimmed by 4 bases and V by 4 bases; bases with no gene match: 7. CDR1 and CDR2 from the germline V gene are SGHRS and YFSETQ.

For this clone: A read error may explain this, as a much larger clone is one base away. The sample holds other DNA sequences that translate to the same CDR3. The CDR3 is CASSATSGYEQYF. CDR3 coding DNA: TGTGCCAGCAGTGCGACTAGCGGATACGAGCAGTACTTC. The chain carries TRBV3-1 (or the pseudogene TRBV3-2) and TRBJ2-7, with 9 positions matching TRBD2. V was clipped by 6 bases and J by 4 bases; unmatched bases: 4. The CDR3 loop spans 13 amino acids. The germline V gene has CDR1 LGHDT and CDR2 YNNKEL (reference sequence).

Comment on this clone: Germline and junction disagree at one end, which may indicate a read error. The gene calls are TRBV11-3 and TRBJ2-2; D remains ambiguous. Germline V CDR1 and CDR2: SGHNT, YENEEA. This CDR3 comprises 15 residues. CDR3 sequence reads: CVSSLDPVNTGELFF. CDR3 coding DNA: TGTGTCAGCAGCTTAGATCCTGTGAACACCGGGGAGCTGTTTTTT.

The chain employs TRBV29-1 and TRBJ1-2; tentatively, D is TRBD1 (5 bases). Per the germline V gene, CDR1 is SQVTM and CDR2 is ANQGSEA. CDR3 size: 13 residues. The ends were cut back, 4 bases at V and 2 bases at J, with 11 bases in the middle. The CDR3 DNA is TGCAGCGTTGCTGGGGCGGAGAACTATGGCTACACCTTC. This translates into CSVAGAENYGYTF.

This clone was observed once. The chain employs TRBV13 and TRBJ2-4; TRBD2 aligns across 12 bases. CDR1 and CDR2 (germline): PRHDT, FYEKMQ (reference sequence). Germline trimming cut 2 bases from V and 4 bases from J; bases unmatched to any gene: 6. The CDR3 runs to 17 residues. The CDR3 spells CASSLRGTSGRKNIQYF. CDR3 bases: TGTGCCAGCAGCTTAAGGGGGACTAGCGGGCGGAAAAACATTCAGTACTTC.